These 15 T cell receptor beta chains came from one sample sequenced in a study of T cells expressing NK-cell markers. Using the 5' RACE reads, TCRdb records one entry per CDR3 protein without DNA. The table counts 400,000 or so distinct CDR3 sequences; around a tenth lies in the top ten. The source material was blood T cells: a sorted CD56 or NKG2C T cell subset, CD4+ or CD8+ T cells, or bulk PBMC T cells (not recorded which). Receptor source: a woman aged 45 to 65 in good health.

The chain joins TRBV4-1 to TRBJ1-4; the D call from TCRdb, TRBD1, cannot be confirmed without DNA. Germline-derived CDR1 and CDR2 are MGHRA and YSYEKL. This CDR3 spans 15 amino acids. This CDR3 is CASSYSRGSDEKLFF.

This chain connects TRBV20-1 to TRBJ1-6. The CDR3 sequence is 15 residues long. Germline loops: CDR1 DFQATT, CDR2 SNEGSKA (reference sequence). CDR3 amino acids: CSASAGSSYNSPLHF.

The genes are TRBV11-3 and TRBJ2-3. The CDR3 extends over 11 amino acids. Germline V gene lookup returns CDR1 SGHNT and CDR2 YENEEA. This CDR3 reads CASSFGGTQYF.

V and J are TRBV12-3 or TRBV12-4 and TRBJ2-2; absent DNA, TCRdb's TRBD1 call cannot be checked. CDR3 length equals 13 residues. The CDR3 here is CASTGGGTGELFF.

The gene calls are TRBV5-1 and TRBJ1-4. Germline CDR1 and CDR2: SGHRS and YFSETQ. The CDR3 consists of 16 residues. This CDR3 is CASSPRDVATNEKLFF.

The chain recombines TRBV11-2 with TRBJ2-1; TCRdb picks TRBD2, but there is no DNA to check that call. The CDR3 has 16 residues. Germline V CDR1 and CDR2: SGHAT, FQNNGV. Here the CDR3 reads CASSLLTSGPYNEQFF.

This CDR3 is CASSLVTGRQPQHF. This chain connects TRBV27 to TRBJ1-5; absent DNA, TCRdb's TRBD1 call cannot be checked. This CDR3 is 14 amino acids long. Germline CDR1 reads MNHEY; CDR2 reads SMNVEV (reference sequence).

The rearrangement joins TRBV20-1 to TRBJ1-1; TCRdb reports TRBD1, a call that lacks DNA to check it against. This CDR3 has 14 residues. Germline loops: CDR1 DFQATT, CDR2 SNEGSKA (reference sequence). The CDR3 region is CSAAGVEVNTEAFF.

The chain is built from TRBV12-3 or TRBV12-4 and TRBJ2-2; without DNA, the TCRdb call of TRBD1 cannot be checked. The CDR3 contains 15 residues. CDR3 sequence reads: CASSTTGVNTGELFF.

This chain links TRBV27 with TRBJ2-1; TCRdb's assignment of TRBD1 cannot be checked, as there is no DNA. The CDR3 consists of 12 residues. Germline lookup yields CDR1 MNHEY and CDR2 SMNVEV (reference sequence). This chain's CDR3 is CASSFPGGEQFF.

The CDR3 here is CAAGLAKGFTDTQYF. The rearrangement links TRBV10-3 to TRBJ2-3. Germline values: CDR1 ENHRY, CDR2 SYGVKD. The CDR3 totals 15 residues.

V usage is TRBV14 and J usage is TRBJ1-2; the TRBD1 assignment by TCRdb is unverifiable without DNA. The CDR3 runs to 13 residues. Germline assignment: CDR1 SGHDN and CDR2 FVKESK. This chain's CDR3 is CASSRQGIDGYTF.

The V gene is TRBV21-1, the J gene TRBJ1-6; there is no DNA to check the TCRdb D call of TRBD1. TRBV21-1 is recorded as a pseudogene. This CDR3 has 15 residues. The CDR3 sequence: CASVQGAPDNSPLHF.

The chain employs TRBV7-3 and TRBJ2-2. CDR3 length: 15 amino acids. Germline loops: CDR1 SGHTA, CDR2 FQGTGA. CDR3 in amino acids: CASSLSARDTGELFF.

The V and J genes are TRBV5-1 and TRBJ2-1; TCRdb's D call, TRBD2, is unchecked because there is no DNA. In germline, CDR1 is SGHRS, CDR2 YFSETQ. The CDR3 is made up of 15 amino acids. CDR3 loop: CASSLVGEEQNEQFF.